This TCR beta chain was recovered during a study of T cell responses to AZD1222 COVID-19 vaccine. Study-wide results and limits: Females outnumbered males among donors, who were mostly white British; clonal diversity was possibly underestimated. Spike was spanned by vaccine-associated CD4 TCRs, which were dominant at 160-218 and 743-854.

Measured with immunoSEQ multiplex PCR; TCRdb has only the in-frame clones, and not every one. The sample includes around 180,000 clones, 85% to 95% of them seen just once. Trimming took off 8 bases at V and 2 bases at J, with 7 bases between the two ends. This CDR3 has 12 residues. This clone is a singleton in its sample. The antigen remains undetermined. The source is an adult who received the AZD1222 COVID-19 vaccine. The V gene is TRBV12-3 or TRBV12-4, the J gene TRBJ1-3; no firm D call. This material consisted of peripheral blood, taken 28 days after the second AZD1222 dose. The CDR3 nucleotides are TGTGCCAGCTCGGCGGCTGGAAACACCATATATTTT. Its protein is CASSAAGNTIYF.